Shown below are 10 T cell receptor beta chains from a single sample sequenced in a study of blood T cell repertoires in COVID-19. Sequenced by immunoSEQ multiplex PCR; TCRdb stores in-frame clones only, minus some. The sample includes tens of thousands of clones, around 77% of them seen just once. The sequenced sample consisted of peripheral blood. All receptors derive from a man between 65 and 85 years old with active or convalescent COVID-19.

V is TRBV6-2 or TRBV6-3 and J is TRBJ2-7, with 9 nucleotides matching TRBD2. Germline trimming cut 2 bases from V and 0 bases from J; bases unmatched to any gene: 2. The germline CDR1 and CDR2 sequences are MNHEY and SVGEGT. The CDR3 consists of 15 residues. DNA of the CDR3: TGTGCCAGCAGTTACGGGACTAGCAGCTCCTACGAGCAGTACTTC. Translation gives CASSYGTSSSYEQYF.

The genes are TRBV30 and TRBJ1-2; TRBD1 might be the D (6 bases). V gave up 6 bases and J gave up 7 bases, with 21 bases separating them. This CDR3 region has 14 residues. The germline V gene has CDR1 GTSNPN and CDR2 SVGIG (reference sequence). CDR3 sequence (DNA): TGTGCCTGTCCTGGGGGGGGCTCCCAGGTTGGCTACACCTTC. Protein product: CACPGGGSQVGYTF.

This chain links TRBV5-1 with TRBJ2-3; 10 bases fit TRBD2. This CDR3 has 14 residues. Germline CDR1 SGHRS, CDR2 YFSETQ. V dropped 5 bases and J dropped 5; count of bases not matched to a gene: 5. CDR3 nucleotides: TGCGCCAGCAGACGAGCGGGGGGGCAAGATACGCAGTATTTT. This translates into CASRRAGGQDTQYF.

The CDR3 bases are TGCGCCAGCAGCCTTGGGTGGGGGGGTGTGGATGAGCAGTTCTTC. Protein: CASSLGWGGVDEQFF. The rearrangement joins TRBV4-1 to TRBJ2-1, with TRBD2 identical over 7 bases. Per the germline V gene, CDR1 is MGHRA and CDR2 is YSYEKL. CDR3 length: 15 residues. The V and J ends lost 4 bases and 8 bases, in that order; junction bases with no gene match: 11.

The chain joins TRBV6-6 to TRBJ2-2; 7 nucleotides match TRBD1. With V trimmed by 5 bases and J by 7 bases, 10 bases remained unmatched. This CDR3 contains 15 residues. The germline V gene has CDR1 MNHNY and CDR2 SVGAGI (reference sequence). CDR3 region: CASSQNRGSVGELFF. The CDR3, as DNA: TGTGCCAGCAGTCAGAACAGGGGTTCGGTCGGGGAGCTGTTTTTT.

The rearrangement joins TRBV7-9 to TRBJ1-2; weak D call: TRBD1 (5 bases). The CDR3 length is 13 residues. The V end was cut by 3 bases, the J end by 7 bases, with 12 bases between. The germline V gene has CDR1 SEHNR and CDR2 FQNEAQ (reference sequence). The CDR3, as DNA: TGTGCCAGCAGCTTTGATGCAGGGCCTGGCTACACCTTC. Its translation is CASSFDAGPGYTF.

This clone was observed a few times. V usage is TRBV7-9 and J usage is TRBJ1-1; TRBD1 aligns across 7 bases. Germline V gene sequence: CDR1 SEHNR, CDR2 FQNEAQ (reference sequence). The trim removed 5 bases at V and 0 bases at J, leaving 3 bases unmatched. The CDR3 contains 14 residues. Here the CDR3 reads CASSKGQMNTEAFF. The CDR3 DNA reads TGTGCCAGCAGCAAGGGACAGATGAACACTGAAGCTTTCTTT.

In this sample, this clone turned up a few times. This same CDR3 is encoded by further DNA sequences in the sample. This chain connects TRBV7-3 to TRBJ2-2, with 11 bases aligning to TRBD2. J was trimmed by 4 bases and V by 5 bases; bases with no gene match: 9. The CDR3 is 17 residues long. Germline CDR1 and CDR2: SGHTA and FQGTGA. The CDR3 loop is CASSQLAGGPGTGELFF. The CDR3 nucleotides are TGTGCCAGCAGCCAATTAGCGGGGGGGCCCGGCACCGGGGAGCTGTTTTTT.

There are a few counts of this clone. The rearrangement links TRBV6-6 to TRBJ1-5; TRBD1 agrees at 7 bases. The CDR3 totals 19 residues. V trimming: 5 bases; J trimming: 6 bases; junction bases outside the gene matches: 22. Germline V CDR1 and CDR2: MNHNY, SVGAGI (reference sequence). CDR3 residues: CASSPIRAGGNIWGQPQHF. DNA for the CDR3: TGTGCCAGCAGTCCCATTAGGGCAGGGGGTAATATCTGGGGTCAGCCCCAGCATTTT.

The chain joins TRBV21-1 to TRBJ2-5; the D call in the table, TRBD2, was not verified against the DNA. TRBV21-1 is listed as a pseudogene. CDR3 length: 17 amino acids. The CDR3 here is CASSKGNPGTTQETQYF. The CDR3 DNA is TGTGCCAGCAGCAAAGGCAATCCCGGGACTACACAAGAGACCCAGTACTTC.